These 17 T cell receptor beta chains share one sample of origin, sequenced in a study of shared clonotypes between healthy human individuals. The data were produced by immunoSEQ multiplex PCR, yet TCRdb's version contains in-frame clones alone and is incomplete. The sample holds just over 2,000,000 clones, roughly 94% seen once. The sequencing sample was made of naive CD4+ T cells sorted from blood. Subset noted: CD45RA+ positively selected. The receptors were gathered from a man between 18 and 29 years old in good health.

The chain is built from TRBV6-6 and TRBJ1-1, with 7 bases aligning to TRBD1. V lost 11 bases to trimming and J lost 0 bases; unmatched junction nucleotides: 6. This CDR3 is 13 amino acids long. The germline V gene has CDR1 MNHNY and CDR2 SVGAGI (reference sequence). CDR3 sequence (DNA): TGTGCCGTCCGGCAGGGGGTGAACACTGAAGCTTTCTTT. It yields the protein CAVRQGVNTEAFF.

The rearrangement uses TRBV19 and TRBJ1-5; TRBD1 might be the D (5 bases). The CDR3 is made up of 15 amino acids. V was trimmed by 1 base and J by 2 bases, leaving 9 bases between them. Germline CDR1 and CDR2: LNHDA and SQIVND (reference sequence). As DNA, the CDR3 is TGTGCCAGTAGTATAGCAGGGAAAGGCAATCAGCCCCAGCATTTT. It translates to CASSIAGKGNQPQHF.

J is TRBJ1-4 and V is TRBV9; no reliable D call. Germline V gene sequence: CDR1 SGDLS, CDR2 YYNGEE. With 0 bases removed from V and 0 bases from J, the gap between germline ends came to 6 bases. There are 15 residues in the CDR3. CDR3 nucleotide sequence: TGTGCCAGCAGCGTAGGGATATCAACTAATGAAAAACTGTTTTTT. This gives the protein CASSVGISTNEKLFF.

V usage is TRBV5-6 and J usage is TRBJ1-6; D possibly corresponds to TRBD1 (5 bases). Germline loops: CDR1 SGHDT, CDR2 YYEEEE. The CDR3 extends over 18 amino acids. Trimming left V 3 bases short and J 0 bases short, with 16 bases between. The DNA of the CDR3 is TGTGCCAGCAGCTGGGGGGTTTCGGTTAGCTCCTATAATTCACCCCTCCACTTT. Amino acid sequence: CASSWGVSVSSYNSPLHF. The variable domain in full, with the rest retrieved from reference TRBV5-6 and TRBJ1-6, is DAGVTQSPTHLIKTRGQQVTLRCSPKSGHDTVSWYQQALGQGPQFIFQYYEEEERQRGNFPDRFSGHQFPNYSSELNVNALLLGDSALYLCASSWGVSVSSYNSPLHFGNGTRLTVT.

This rearrangement joins TRBV6-8 to TRBJ2-3; 12 nucleotides agree with TRBD2. The V gene's germline CDR1 is MNHGY and CDR2 SAAAGT. The CDR3 is 18 residues long. Losses at the gene ends were 5 bases for V and 2 bases for J; bases not matched to a gene: 11. The chain's CDR3 is CASSTPLLAGGFTDTQYF. DNA for the CDR3: TGTGCCAGCAGTACGCCACTACTAGCGGGAGGTTTCACAGATACGCAGTATTTT.

The J gene is TRBJ2-3, the V gene TRBV2; maybe TRBD1 (5 bases). V lost 3 bases and J 2 bases, leaving 9 bases between the germline ends. The CDR3 runs to 14 residues. Germline assignment: CDR1 SNHLY and CDR2 FYNNEI. The CDR3 sequence: CASSDRVITDTQYF. DNA of the CDR3: TGTGCCAGCAGTGACAGGGTTATCACAGATACGCAGTATTTT.

This clone appeared a few times. The chain is built from TRBV30 and TRBJ2-1; 13 bases map to TRBD2. V was pared by 7 bases and J by 9 bases, with 12 bases of the junction left unmatched. In germline, CDR1 is GTSNPN, CDR2 SVGIG (reference sequence). This CDR3 is 15 amino acids long. DNA of the CDR3: TGTGCCTTCCACCCGGGACTAGCGGGGAGGGGTGAGCAGTTCTTC. This codes for CAFHPGLAGRGEQFF. Filled out from reference TRBV30 and TRBJ2-1, the complete variable domain reads SQTIHQWPATLVQPVGSPLSLECTVEGTSNPNLYWYRQAAGRGLQLLFYSVGIGQISSEVPQNLSASRPQDRQFILSSKKLLLSDSGFYLCAFHPGLAGRGEQFFGPGTRLTVL.

This sequence joins TRBV7-9 and TRBJ2-1; tentatively, D is TRBD1 (5 bases). CDR3 length: 15 residues. V was clipped by 1 base and J by 14 bases, with 21 bases between them. Per the germline V gene, CDR1 is SEHNR and CDR2 is FQNEAQ (reference sequence). The CDR3 spells CASSLEFTRVKPEFF. In nucleotides, the CDR3 is TGTGCCAGCAGCTTAGAATTTACCAGGGTAAAACCAGAGTTCTTC.

The chain combines TRBV5-4 with TRBJ1-6, with TRBD1 identical over 7 bases. Trimming removed 2 bases from V and 10 bases from J; junction bases left unmatched: 6. The CDR3 totals 14 residues. The germline V gene has CDR1 SGHNT and CDR2 YYREEE (reference sequence). CDR3: CASSFKGAGSPLHF. CDR3 sequence (DNA): TGTGCCAGCAGCTTTAAGGGGGCCGGGTCACCCCTCCACTTT.

This clone was detected once. This rearrangement joins TRBV2 to TRBJ1-1; D call uncertain. Germline V lookup: CDR1 SNHLY, CDR2 FYNNEI. The CDR3 extends over 14 amino acids. Trimming removed 4 bases from V and 1 base from J, with 10 bases in between. The CDR3 nucleotides read TGTGCCAGCAGTGCCAGGCGGGAGAACACTGAAGCTTTCTTT. This gives the protein CASSARRENTEAFF.

This clone was counted once. The J gene is TRBJ1-1, the V gene TRBV6-1; weak D call: TRBD1 (5 bases). The CDR3 is 13 amino acids. Germline lookup yields CDR1 MNHNS and CDR2 SASEGT. V lost 3 bases and J 5 bases, leaving 10 bases between the germline ends. CDR3 nucleotides: TGTGCCAGCAGTGACCGGGGGGGAACTGAAGCTTTCTTT. It translates to CASSDRGGTEAFF.

This chain links TRBV2 with TRBJ2-7; D is perhaps TRBD1 (8 bases). V dropped 7 bases and J dropped 5 bases, with 27 bases sitting between them. The CDR3 contains 17 residues. Germline lookup yields CDR1 SNHLY and CDR2 FYNNEI. The CDR3 DNA follows: TGTGCCAGCACACTCCTCCGGGGGGCAGGGGGCTGGCACGAGCAGTACTTC. Encoded protein: CASTLLRGAGGWHEQYF. The whole variable domain, filled in from reference TRBV2 and TRBJ2-7, reads EPEVTQTPSHQVTQMGQEVILRCVPISNHLYFYWYRQILGQKVEFLVSFYNNEISEKSEIFDDQFSVERPDGSNFTLKIRSTKLEDSAMYFCASTLLRGAGGWHEQYFGPGTRLTVT.

The rearrangement links TRBV2 to TRBJ1-5, with D possibly being TRBD1 (6 bases). The V and J ends lost 5 bases and 2 bases respectively, with 10 bases between them. Germline assignment: CDR1 SNHLY and CDR2 FYNNEI. CDR3 length: 14 residues. CDR3 sequence reads: CASSTDRGNQPQHF. The CDR3 DNA reads TGTGCCAGCAGTACGGACAGAGGCAATCAGCCCCAGCATTTT.

The gene calls are TRBV7-9 and TRBJ2-5, with no clear D. The V end was cut by 3 bases, the J end by 3 bases, with 5 bases between. CDR1 and CDR2 (germline): SEHNR, FQNEAQ (reference sequence). This CDR3 has 12 residues. The CDR3 bases are TGTGCCAGCAGCTTCAGGAAAGAGACCCAGTACTTC. It codes for CASSFRKETQYF. Combining the CDR3 with reference TRBV7-9 and TRBJ2-5 gives the whole variable domain DTGVSQNPRHKITKRGQNVTFRCDPISEHNRLYWYRQTLGQGPEFLTYFQNEAQLEKSRLLSDRFSAERPKGSFSTLEIQRTEQGDSAMYLCASSFRKETQYFGPGTRLLVL.

The chain has TRBV14 and TRBJ1-2, with a tentative D call TRBD1 (5 bases). CDR3 length equals 12 residues. The ends were cut back, 0 bases at V and 9 bases at J, with 8 bases in the middle. Germline CDR1 SGHDN, CDR2 FVKESK. The CDR3 sequence: CASSQDRVSYTF. DNA of the CDR3: TGTGCCAGCAGCCAAGACAGGGTTAGCTACACCTTC.

In regard to this clone: Other DNA sequences from this sample encode an identical CDR3 as well. The chain recombines TRBV7-2 with TRBJ1-4; no firm D call. Trimming took 5 bases from V and 0 from J, leaving 4 bases between them. The CDR3 is made up of 13 amino acids. CDR1 is SGHTA, CDR2 FQGNSA, per germline. The CDR3, as DNA: TGTGCCAGCAGCAGGGCAACTAATGAAAAACTGTTTTTT. Translated, it gives CASSRATNEKLFF.

The chain is built from TRBV7-9 and TRBJ1-6; D is uncertain. Germline CDR1 and CDR2: SEHNR and FQNEAQ (reference sequence). The CDR3 contains 14 residues. The V gene lost 5 bases and the J gene lost 8 bases, with 13 bases spanning the gap. CDR3 nucleotides: TGTGCCAGCAGCGAGGGCAGAGAATATTCACCCCTCCACTTT. Translation gives CASSEGREYSPLHF. The full variable domain, rest sourced from reference TRBV7-9 and TRBJ1-6, is DTGVSQNPRHKITKRGQNVTFRCDPISEHNRLYWYRQTLGQGPEFLTYFQNEAQLEKSRLLSDRFSAERPKGSFSTLEIQRTEQGDSAMYLCASSEGREYSPLHFGNGTRLTVT.